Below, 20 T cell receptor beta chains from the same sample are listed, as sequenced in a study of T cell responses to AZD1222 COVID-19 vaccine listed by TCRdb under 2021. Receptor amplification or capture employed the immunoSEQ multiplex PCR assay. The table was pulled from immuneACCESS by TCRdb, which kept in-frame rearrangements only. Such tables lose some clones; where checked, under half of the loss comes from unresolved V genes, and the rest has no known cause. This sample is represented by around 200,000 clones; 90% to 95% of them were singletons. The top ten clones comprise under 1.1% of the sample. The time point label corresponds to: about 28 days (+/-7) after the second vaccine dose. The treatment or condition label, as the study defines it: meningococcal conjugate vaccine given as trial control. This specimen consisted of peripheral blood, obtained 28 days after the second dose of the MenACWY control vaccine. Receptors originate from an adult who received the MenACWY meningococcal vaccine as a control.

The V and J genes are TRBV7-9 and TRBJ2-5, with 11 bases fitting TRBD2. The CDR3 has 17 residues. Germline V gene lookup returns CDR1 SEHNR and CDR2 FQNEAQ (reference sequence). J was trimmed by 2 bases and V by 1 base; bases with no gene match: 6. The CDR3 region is CASSLGSSGGYQETQYF. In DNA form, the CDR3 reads TGTGCCAGCAGCTTAGGGTCTAGCGGGGGGTATCAAGAGACCCAGTACTTC. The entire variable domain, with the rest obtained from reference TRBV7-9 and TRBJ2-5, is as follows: DTGVSQNPRHKITKRGQNVTFRCDPISEHNRLYWYRQTLGQGPEFLTYFQNEAQLEKSRLLSDRFSAERPKGSFSTLEIQRTEQGDSAMYLCASSLGSSGGYQETQYFGPGTRLLVL.

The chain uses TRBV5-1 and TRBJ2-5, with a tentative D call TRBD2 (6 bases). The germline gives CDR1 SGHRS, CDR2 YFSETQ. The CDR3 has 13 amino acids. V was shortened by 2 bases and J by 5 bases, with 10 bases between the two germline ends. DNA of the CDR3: TGCGCCAGCAGCTTTGGGGCGGGGGAGACCCAGTACTTC. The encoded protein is CASSFGAGETQYF.

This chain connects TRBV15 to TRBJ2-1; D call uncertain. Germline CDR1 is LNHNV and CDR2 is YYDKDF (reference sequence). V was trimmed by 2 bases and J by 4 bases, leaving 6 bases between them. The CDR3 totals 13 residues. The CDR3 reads CATSRLSYNEQFF. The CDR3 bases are TGTGCCACCAGCAGACTCAGTTACAATGAGCAGTTCTTC.

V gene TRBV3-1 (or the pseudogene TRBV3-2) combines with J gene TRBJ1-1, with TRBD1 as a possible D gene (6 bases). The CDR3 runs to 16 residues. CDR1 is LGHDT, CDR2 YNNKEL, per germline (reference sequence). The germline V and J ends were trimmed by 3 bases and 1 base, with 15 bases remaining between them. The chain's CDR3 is CASSQRRTGPNTEAFF. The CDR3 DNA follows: TGTGCCAGCAGCCAGAGACGAACAGGGCCGAACACTGAAGCTTTCTTT.

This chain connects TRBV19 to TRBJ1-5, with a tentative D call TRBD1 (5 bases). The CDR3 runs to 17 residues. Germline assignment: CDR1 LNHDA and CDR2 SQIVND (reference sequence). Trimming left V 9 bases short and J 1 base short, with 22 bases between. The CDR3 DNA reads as TGTGCCAGCGCTTGGGCAGGGAGATTGGGGAGCAATCAGCCCCAGCATTTT. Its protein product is CASAWAGRLGSNQPQHF.

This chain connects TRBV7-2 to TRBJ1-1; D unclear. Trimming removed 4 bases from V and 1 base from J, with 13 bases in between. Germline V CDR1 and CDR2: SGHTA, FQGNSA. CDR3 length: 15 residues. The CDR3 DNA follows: TGTGCCAGCAGCTCCCCGGGGAACCAGAACACTGAAGCTTTCTTT. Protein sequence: CASSSPGNQNTEAFF.

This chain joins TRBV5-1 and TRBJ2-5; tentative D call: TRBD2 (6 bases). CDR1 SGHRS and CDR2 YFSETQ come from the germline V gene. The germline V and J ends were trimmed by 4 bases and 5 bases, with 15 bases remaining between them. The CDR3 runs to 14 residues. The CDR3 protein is CASSLTSTGETQYF. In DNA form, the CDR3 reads TGCGCCAGCAGCCTCACTAGCACCGGGGAGACCCAGTACTTC. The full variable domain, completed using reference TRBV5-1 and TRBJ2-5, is KAGVTQTPRYLIKTRGQQVTLSCSPISGHRSVSWYQQTPGQGLQFLFEYFSETQRNKGNFPGRFSGRQFSNSRSEMNVSTLELGDSALYLCASSLTSTGETQYFGPGTRLLVL.

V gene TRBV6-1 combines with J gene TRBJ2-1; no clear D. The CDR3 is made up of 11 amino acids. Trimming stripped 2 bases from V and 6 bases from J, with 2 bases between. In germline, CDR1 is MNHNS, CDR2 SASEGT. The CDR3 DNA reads TGTGCCAGCAGTGAACCCAATGAGCAGTTCTTC. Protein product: CASSEPNEQFF.

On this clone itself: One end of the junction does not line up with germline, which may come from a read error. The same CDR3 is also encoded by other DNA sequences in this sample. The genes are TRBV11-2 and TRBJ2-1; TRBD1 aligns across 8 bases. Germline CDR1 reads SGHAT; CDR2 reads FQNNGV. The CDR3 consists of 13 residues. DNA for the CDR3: TGTGCCAGCAGCGTAGACAGGGGCAATGAGCAGTTCTTC. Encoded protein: CASSVDRGNEQFF.

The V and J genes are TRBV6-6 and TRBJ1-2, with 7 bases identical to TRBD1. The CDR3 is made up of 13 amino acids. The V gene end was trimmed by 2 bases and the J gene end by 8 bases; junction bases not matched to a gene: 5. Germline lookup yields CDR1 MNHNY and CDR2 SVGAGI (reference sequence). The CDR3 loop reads CASSYQTGAGYTF. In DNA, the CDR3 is TGTGCCAGCAGTTACCAAACAGGGGCCGGCTACACCTTC.

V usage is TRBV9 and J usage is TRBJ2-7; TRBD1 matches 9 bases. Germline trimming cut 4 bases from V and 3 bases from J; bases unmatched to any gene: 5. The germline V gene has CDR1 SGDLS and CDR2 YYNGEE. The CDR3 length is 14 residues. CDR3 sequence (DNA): TGTGCCAGCAGCCTGGACAGGGGAAACTACGAGCAGTACTTC. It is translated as CASSLDRGNYEQYF.

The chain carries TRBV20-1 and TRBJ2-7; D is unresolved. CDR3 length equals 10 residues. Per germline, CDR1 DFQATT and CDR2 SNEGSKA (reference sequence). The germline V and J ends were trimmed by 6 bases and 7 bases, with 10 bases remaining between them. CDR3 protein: CSAAIREQYF. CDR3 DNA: TGCAGTGCCGCCATAAGGGAGCAGTACTTC.

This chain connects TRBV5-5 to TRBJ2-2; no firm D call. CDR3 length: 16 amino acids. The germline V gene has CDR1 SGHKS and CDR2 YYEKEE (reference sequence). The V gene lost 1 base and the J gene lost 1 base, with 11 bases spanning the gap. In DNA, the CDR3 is TGTGCCAGCAGCTTGCAGGCAGGTCGGAACACCGGGGAGCTGTTTTTT. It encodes CASSLQAGRNTGELFF.

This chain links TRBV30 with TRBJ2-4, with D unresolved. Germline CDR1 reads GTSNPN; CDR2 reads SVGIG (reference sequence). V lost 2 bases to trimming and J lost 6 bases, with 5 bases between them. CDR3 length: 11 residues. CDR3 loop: CAWSNGNIQYF. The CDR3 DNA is TGTGCCTGGAGTAACGGAAACATTCAGTACTTC.

Written as DNA, the CDR3 is TGTGCCAGCAGCTCCTTTGACACAGATACGCAGTATTTT. This gives the protein CASSSFDTDTQYF. The chain has TRBV9 and TRBJ2-3, with D uncertain. CDR1 is SGDLS and CDR2 is YYNGEE in the germline V gene. This CDR3 is 13 amino acids long. V was shortened by 4 bases and J by 2 bases, with 8 bases between the two germline ends. Supplemented by reference TRBV9 and TRBJ2-3, the full variable domain reads DSGVTQTPKHLITATGQRVTLRCSPRSGDLSVYWYQQSLDQGLQFLIQYYNGEERAKGNILERFSAQQFPDLHSELNLSSLELGDSALYFCASSSFDTDTQYFGPGTRLTVL.

CDR3 sequence: CASHTNPRGAGDTQYF. The CDR3, as DNA: TGCGCCAGCCATACGAACCCAAGGGGGGCGGGGGATACGCAGTATTTT. V gene TRBV5-1 combines with J gene TRBJ2-3, with D perhaps being TRBD1 or TRBD2 (6 bases each). This CDR3 is 16 amino acids long. Trimming removed 7 bases at V and 6 bases at J, with 24 bases between. Germline V gives CDR1 SGHRS, CDR2 YFSETQ.

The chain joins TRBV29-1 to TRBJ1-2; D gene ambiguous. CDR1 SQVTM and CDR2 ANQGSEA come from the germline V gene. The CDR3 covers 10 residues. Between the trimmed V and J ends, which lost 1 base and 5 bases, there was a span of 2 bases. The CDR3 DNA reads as TGCAGCGTTGAAGGATATGGCTACACCTTC. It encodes CSVEGYGYTF.

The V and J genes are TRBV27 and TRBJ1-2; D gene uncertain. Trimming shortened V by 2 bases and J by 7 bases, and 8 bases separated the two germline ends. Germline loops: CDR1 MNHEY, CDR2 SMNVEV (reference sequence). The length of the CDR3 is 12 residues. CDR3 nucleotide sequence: TGTGCCAGCAGTTTAGAGGGCGGTGGCTACACCTTC. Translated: CASSLEGGGYTF.

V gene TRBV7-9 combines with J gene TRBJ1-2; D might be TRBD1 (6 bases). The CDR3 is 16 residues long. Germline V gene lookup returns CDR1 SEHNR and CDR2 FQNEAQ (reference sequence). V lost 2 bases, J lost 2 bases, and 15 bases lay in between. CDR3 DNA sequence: TGTGCCAGCAGCTTACTAGGCAGGGGAGAGAACTATGGCTACACCTTC. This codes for CASSLLGRGENYGYTF. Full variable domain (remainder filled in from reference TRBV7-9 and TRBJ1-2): DTGVSQNPRHKITKRGQNVTFRCDPISEHNRLYWYRQTLGQGPEFLTYFQNEAQLEKSRLLSDRFSAERPKGSFSTLEIQRTEQGDSAMYLCASSLLGRGENYGYTFGSGTRLTVV.

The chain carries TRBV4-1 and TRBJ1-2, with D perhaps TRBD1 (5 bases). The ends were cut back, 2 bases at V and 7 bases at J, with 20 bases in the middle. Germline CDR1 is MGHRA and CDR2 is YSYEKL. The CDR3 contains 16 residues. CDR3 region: CASSQPGPGPFGGYTF. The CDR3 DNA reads TGCGCCAGCAGCCAACCTGGGCCAGGGCCTTTCGGTGGCTACACCTTC.